This TCR beta chain appears in the sequencing data of a study of blood T cell repertoires in COVID-19 (dated by TCRdb to about 2020). A note on the overall study: Samples covering the acute and convalescent phases of COVID-19 were provided by collaborators in the United States, Italy and Spain. The samples were drawn from two sources: the first 160 participants of the ongoing ImmuneRACE study, and 1,200 or so subjects contributed by 6 global collaborators. Nearly every sample came with metadata listing a de-identified subject ID, COVID-19 status, age in years and sex. The repertoires were released in a freely available public database intended as a resource for research on the immune response to SARS-CoV-2. Where HLA class I and class II types were available, the types were taken from metadata supplied by the sample provider, not from assay-based typing. Deeply sampled blood TCRbeta repertoires from subjects exposed to, actively infected with, or recovered from COVID-19 were included in the dataset. The material from the prospective study consisted of cDNA or gDNA derived from T cells, B-cell-depleted T cells, or PBMCs.

From the cysteine through the phenylalanine, the CDR3 covers 18 amino acids. Of all the DNA, just the CDR3 is kept, 54 bases in frame from base 1. CDR1 and CDR2 are drawn from the germline V gene (reference sequence): LGHDT, YNNKEL. The junction shows trimming of 0 bases on V and 2 bases on J, and the gene matches do not reach 7 bases of it. Concerning this clone itself: There is no known antigen for this receptor. No much larger clonotype is one base removed from it; base qualities were not supplied.

TCRbeta CDR3 regions were amplified from genomic DNA by means of the immunoSEQ Assay, a bias-controlled multiplex PCR. Processing in the source paper ran as follows. The number of nucleated cells in each sample was estimated from the amplification of reference gene primers within the assay. Sequence reads were collapsed and filtered to measure the absolute abundance of every unique TCRbeta CDR3 rearrangement. Productive Simpson clonality was computed per sample as the square root of Simpson's diversity index over productive rearrangements. This is the immuneACCESS table as TCRdb keeps it, with only in-frame sequences that have V and J called. A part of the clones is gone; compared with another copy, unresolved V genes explain less than half, and the rest is unexplained. V, J and clone size are those of that table, while D and trimming were read from the DNA. The sample data list about 270,000 clones, and 85% to 95% of these were observed just once. The ten largest clones represent 2.8% of the sample.

Broad study findings and their caveats: How much clinical and demographic metadata was included differed by source and by participant, and the metadata was provided uncurated.

Participants in the prospective study were enrolled through a virtual design, were aged roughly 18 to 100 years, and lived in roughly 24 United States geographic areas. In the prospective study, cohorts were assigned on the basis of participant-reported clinical history obtained from a screening survey and a study questionnaire. A participant counted as exposed if, within 2 weeks of entering the study, that participant had been in contact with someone who had a PCR-confirmed or clinician-diagnosed COVID-19 case. In the prospective study, mobile phlebotomists collected whole blood, serum and a nasopharyngeal or oropharyngeal swab from each participant. Additional blood draws and questionnaires over an approximately 2-month period could optionally be provided by prospective study participants. Before DNA extraction, prospective study blood samples were shipped either frozen or at room temperature.

The sequence links TRBV3-1 (or the pseudogene TRBV3-2) to TRBJ2-3, with 11 central nucleotides matching TRBD2. Source material: PBMCs or T cells enriched from blood (not recorded which). The sequence was obtained from a man in his forties who had been exposed to COVID-19. The DNA is TGTGCCAGCAGCCAAGATTTCGTAGCGGGAGGGATCACAGATACGCAGTATTTT. Its amino acids are CASSQDFVAGGITDTQYF.